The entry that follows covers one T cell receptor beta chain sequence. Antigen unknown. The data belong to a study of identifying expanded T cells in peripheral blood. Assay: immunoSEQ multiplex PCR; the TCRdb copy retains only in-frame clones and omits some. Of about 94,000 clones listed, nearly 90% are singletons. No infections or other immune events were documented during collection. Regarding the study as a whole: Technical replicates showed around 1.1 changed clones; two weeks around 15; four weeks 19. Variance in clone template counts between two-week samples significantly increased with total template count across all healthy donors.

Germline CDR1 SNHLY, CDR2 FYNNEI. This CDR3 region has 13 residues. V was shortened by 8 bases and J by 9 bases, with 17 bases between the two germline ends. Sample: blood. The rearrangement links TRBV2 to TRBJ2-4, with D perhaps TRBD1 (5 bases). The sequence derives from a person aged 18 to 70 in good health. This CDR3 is CASRRQPASIQYF. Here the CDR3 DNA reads TGTGCCAGCCGACGACAGCCTGCGTCCATTCAGTACTTC.